This T cell receptor (beta chain) was documented in a study of T cell responses to AZD1222 COVID-19 vaccine. Study-level points and caveats: Nearly half of unique spike-specific TCRs reportedly avoided B.1.351 and B.1.1.7 mutated regions. Repertoires were collected only later (after the peak T cell response had occurred). Vaccination with two AZD1222 doses was followed by a rise in Spike-specific TCR breadth and depth.

Pooling was applied to second doses at about 4 or about 12 weeks. Germline V gene data show CDR1 as MDHEN and CDR2 as SYDVKM. V lost 2 bases and J 3 bases, leaving 6 bases between the germline ends. The CDR3 extends over 13 amino acids. Libraries were prepared by immunoSEQ multiplex PCR; TCRdb keeps only in-frame clonotypes and omits some of them. The sample includes around 140,000 clones, roughly nine tenths of them seen just once. Notes on this clone: What it recognizes is unknown.

This sample comprised peripheral blood, obtained 28 days after the second AZD1222 dose. This TCR came from an adult who received the AZD1222 COVID-19 vaccine. This chain links TRBV28 with TRBJ2-3, with no clear D. DNA for the CDR3: TGTGCCAGCAGTTTAACAGAAACAGATACGCAGTATTTT. Translating it yields CASSLTETDTQYF.